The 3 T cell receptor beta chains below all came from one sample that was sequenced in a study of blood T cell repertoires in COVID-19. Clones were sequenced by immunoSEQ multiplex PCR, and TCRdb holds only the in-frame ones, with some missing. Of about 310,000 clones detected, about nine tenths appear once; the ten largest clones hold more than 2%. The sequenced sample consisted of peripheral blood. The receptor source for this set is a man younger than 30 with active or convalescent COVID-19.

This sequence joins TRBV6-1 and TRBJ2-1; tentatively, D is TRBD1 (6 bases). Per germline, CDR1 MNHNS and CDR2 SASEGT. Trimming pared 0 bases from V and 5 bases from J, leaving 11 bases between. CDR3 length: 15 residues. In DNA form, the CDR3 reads TGTGCCAGCAGTGAAGCGGGGGCGGTCCACAATGAGCAGTTCTTC. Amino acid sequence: CASSEAGAVHNEQFF.

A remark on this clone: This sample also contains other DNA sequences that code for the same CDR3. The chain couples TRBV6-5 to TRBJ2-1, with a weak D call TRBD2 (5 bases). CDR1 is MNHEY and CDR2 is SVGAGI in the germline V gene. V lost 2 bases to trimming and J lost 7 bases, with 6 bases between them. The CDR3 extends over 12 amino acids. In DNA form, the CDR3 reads TGTGCCAGCAGTTACCGGGGTAATGAGCAGTTCTTC. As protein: CASSYRGNEQFF.

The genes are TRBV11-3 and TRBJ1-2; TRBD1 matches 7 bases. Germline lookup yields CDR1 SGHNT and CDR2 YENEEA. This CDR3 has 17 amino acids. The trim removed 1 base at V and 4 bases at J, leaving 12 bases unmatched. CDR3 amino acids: CASSLACFWTGFYGYTF. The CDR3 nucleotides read TGTGCCAGCAGCTTAGCGTGTTTCTGGACAGGATTCTATGGCTACACCTTC.